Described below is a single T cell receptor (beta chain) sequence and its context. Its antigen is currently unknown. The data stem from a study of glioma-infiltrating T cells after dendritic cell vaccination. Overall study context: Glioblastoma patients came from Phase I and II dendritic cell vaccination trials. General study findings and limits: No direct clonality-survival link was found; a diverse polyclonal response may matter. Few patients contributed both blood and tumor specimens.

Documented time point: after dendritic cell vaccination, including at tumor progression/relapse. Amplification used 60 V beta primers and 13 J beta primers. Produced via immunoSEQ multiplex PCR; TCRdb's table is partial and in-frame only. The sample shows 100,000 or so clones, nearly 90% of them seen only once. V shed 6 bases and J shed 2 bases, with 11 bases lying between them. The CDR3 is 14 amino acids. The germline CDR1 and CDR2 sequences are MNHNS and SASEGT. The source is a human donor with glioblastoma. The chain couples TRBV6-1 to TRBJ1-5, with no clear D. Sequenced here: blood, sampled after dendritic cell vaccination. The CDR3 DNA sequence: TGTGCCAGCAGGCAGTTTTATGGCAATCAGCCCCAGCATTTT. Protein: CASRQFYGNQPQHF.